What follows are 14 T cell receptor beta chains derived from one specimen sequenced in a study of blood T cell repertoires in COVID-19. Using immunoSEQ multiplex PCR, the repertoire was profiled, and TCRdb retains in-frame clones only, with some absent. Of some 700,000 clones detected, 85% to 90% appear once; the ten largest clones hold approximately 0.25%. Material: peripheral blood. Receptors were obtained from a woman between 18 and 29 years old with acute or convalescent COVID-19.

About this clone: Germline is not matched at one junction end, which may reflect a read error. V is TRBV4-3 and J is TRBJ1-2, with D perhaps matching TRBD1 (6 bases). Germline V gene data show CDR1 as LGHNA and CDR2 as YSLEER. The length of the CDR3 is 15 residues. The CDR3: CASSQGYRVNYGYTF. CDR3 bases: TGCGCCAGCAGTCAAGGGTACAGGGTCAATTATGGCTACACCTTC.

The chain is built from TRBV9 and TRBJ1-6, with a tentative D call TRBD1 (6 bases). The CDR3 has 14 amino acids. Trimming removed 8 bases at V and 7 bases at J, with 16 bases between. The germline V gene encodes CDR1 SGDLS and CDR2 YYNGEE. The CDR3 coding sequence is TGTGCCAGGATGACAGGAATGCGCAATTCACCCCTCCACTTT. Amino acid sequence: CARMTGMRNSPLHF.

The chain employs TRBV9 and TRBJ2-1, with TRBD2 matching 12 bases. Losses at the gene ends were 3 bases for V and 5 bases for J; bases not matched to a gene: 3. CDR1 and CDR2 (germline): SGDLS, YYNGEE. The length of the CDR3 is 15 residues. The CDR3 DNA is TGTGCCAGCAGCGAGGGACTAGCGGGCGACAATGAGCAGTTCTTC. Its protein product is CASSEGLAGDNEQFF.

The V and J genes are TRBV3-1 (or the pseudogene TRBV3-2) and TRBJ1-3; TRBD1 is a possible D gene (6 bases). V was pared by 0 bases and J by 2 bases, with 11 bases between. Germline loops: CDR1 LGHDT, CDR2 YNNKEL (reference sequence). This CDR3 has 16 amino acids. In nucleotides, the CDR3 is TGTGCCAGCAGCCAAGAGTTTTGGGGGCCTGGAAACACCATATATTTT. Its protein is CASSQEFWGPGNTIYF.

CDR3 sequence reads: CASSRTRSNQPQHF. In DNA, the CDR3 is TGTGCCAGTAGTCGCACGAGGAGCAATCAGCCCCAGCATTTT. The chain uses TRBV19 and TRBJ1-5; D is undetermined. CDR3 length equals 14 residues. The germline CDR1 and CDR2 sequences are LNHDA and SQIVND (reference sequence). V was shortened by 5 bases and J by 1 base, with 9 bases between the two germline ends.

This chain joins TRBV15 and TRBJ1-1; 12 bases match TRBD1. CDR1 is LNHNV and CDR2 is YYDKDF in the germline V gene (reference sequence). V was pared by 1 base and J by 4 bases, with 4 bases of the junction left unmatched. The CDR3 sequence is 16 residues long. CDR3 coding DNA: TGTGCCACCAGCAGAGGGGGACAGGGGGCAATCACTGAAGCTTTCTTT. Translated: CATSRGGQGAITEAFF.

The chain joins TRBV7-6 to TRBJ2-3, with 13 bases lining up with TRBD2. The CDR3 contains 17 residues. With V trimmed by 4 bases and J by 4 bases, 8 bases remained unmatched. CDR1 is SGHVS, CDR2 FNYEAQ, per germline. The CDR3 DNA reads as TGTGCCAGCAGCTCGAGGGGGACTAGCGGGGATGCAGATACGCAGTATTTT. This codes for CASSSRGTSGDADTQYF. Looking up the rest from reference TRBV7-6 and TRBJ2-3 gives the full variable domain: GAGVSQSPRYKVTKRGQDVALRCDPISGHVSLYWYRQALGQGPEFLTYFNYEAQQDKSGLPNDRFSAERPEGSISTLTIQRTEQRDSAMYRCASSSRGTSGDADTQYFGPGTRLTVL.

The chain carries TRBV7-8 and TRBJ1-5; no definite D call. This CDR3 region has 15 residues. Trimming pared 2 bases from V and 1 base from J, leaving 9 bases between. The germline V gene encodes CDR1 SGHVS and CDR2 FQNEAQ. The CDR3 loop reads CASSLYESSNQPQHF. CDR3 coding DNA: TGTGCCAGCAGCTTATACGAAAGCAGCAATCAGCCCCAGCATTTT.

CDR3 sequence (DNA): TGTGCCAGAAGCTTGGGGAGTTTAGAGACCCAGTACTTC. It codes for CARSLGSLETQYF. V usage is TRBV5-3 and J usage is TRBJ2-5, with D hard to call. TRBV5-3 is an open reading frame, and its role is uncertain. The CDR3 runs 13 residues. V was trimmed by 0 bases and J by 4 bases, leaving 7 bases between them.

The chain uses TRBV19 and TRBJ1-2; 8 nucleotides match TRBD1. Germline V gene sequence: CDR1 LNHDA, CDR2 SQIVND (reference sequence). This CDR3 comprises 17 residues. With V trimmed by 5 bases and J by 6 bases, 17 bases remained unmatched. CDR3 loop: CASSETSGTGGTDGYTF. DNA of the CDR3: TGTGCCAGTAGTGAAACGAGTGGTACAGGGGGTACCGATGGCTACACCTTC.

This clone has more than one count but fewer than ten. The chain has TRBV10-3 and TRBJ2-6, with no clear D. This CDR3 has 16 amino acids. In germline, CDR1 is ENHRY, CDR2 SYGVKD. With 0 bases removed from V and 0 bases from J, the gap between germline ends came to 6 bases. Here the CDR3 reads CAISESALSGANVLTF. For the CDR3, the DNA is TGTGCCATCAGTGAGTCGGCCCTCTCTGGGGCCAACGTCCTGACTTTC.

The rearrangement links TRBV19 to TRBJ2-3; D perhaps matches TRBD2 (5 bases). CDR1 and CDR2 (germline): LNHDA, SQIVND (reference sequence). The ends were cut back, 7 bases at V and 6 bases at J, with 17 bases in the middle. The CDR3 runs to 14 residues. As DNA, the CDR3 is TGTGCCAGTACCTCACGAAGGGAGCGGGATACGCAGTATTTT. It translates to CASTSRRERDTQYF.

J is TRBJ2-3 and V is TRBV9, with 10 bases matching TRBD2. The germline V gene encodes CDR1 SGDLS and CDR2 YYNGEE. The length of the CDR3 is 16 residues. After removal of 3 bases from V and 2 bases from J, the junction contained 6 bases not matched to a gene. Here the CDR3 reads CASSATSGVNTDTQYF. The CDR3 bases are TGTGCCAGCAGCGCTACTAGCGGGGTAAACACAGATACGCAGTATTTT.

Points on this clone: A junction end diverges from the germline sequence, so it may reflect a read error. This sequence joins TRBV9 and TRBJ1-2, with D unresolved. The CDR3 runs 13 residues. Germline V gene lookup returns CDR1 SGDLS and CDR2 YYNGEE. The CDR3 DNA reads as TGTGCCAGCAGCGTCGCTGAGGGCTATGGCCACACCTTC. It specifies CASSVAEGYGHTF. The full variable domain, rest sourced from reference TRBV9 and TRBJ1-2, is DSGVTQTPKHLITATGQRVTLRCSPRSGDLSVYWYQQSLDQGLQFLIQYYNGEERAKGNILERFSAQQFPDLHSELNLSSLELGDSALYFCASSVAEGYGHTFGSGTRLTVV.